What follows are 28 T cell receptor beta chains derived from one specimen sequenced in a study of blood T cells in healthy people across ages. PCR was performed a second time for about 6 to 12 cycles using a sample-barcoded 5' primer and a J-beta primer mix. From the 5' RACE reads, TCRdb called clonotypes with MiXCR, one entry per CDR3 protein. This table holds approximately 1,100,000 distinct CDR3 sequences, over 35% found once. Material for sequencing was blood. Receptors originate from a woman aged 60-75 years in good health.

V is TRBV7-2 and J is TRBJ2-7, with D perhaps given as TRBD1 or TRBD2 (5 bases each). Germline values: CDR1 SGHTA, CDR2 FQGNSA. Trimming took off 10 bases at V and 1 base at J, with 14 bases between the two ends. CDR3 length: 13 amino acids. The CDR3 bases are TGTGCCATTCTAGGTGGGGGTTCCTACGAGCAGTACTTC. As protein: CAILGGGSYEQYF.

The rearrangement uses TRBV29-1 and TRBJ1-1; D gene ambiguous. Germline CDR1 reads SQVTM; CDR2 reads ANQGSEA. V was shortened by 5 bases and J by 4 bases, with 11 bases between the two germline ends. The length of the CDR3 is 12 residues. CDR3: CSVSTEGTEAFF. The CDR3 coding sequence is TGCAGCGTTTCAACCGAGGGCACTGAAGCTTTCTTT. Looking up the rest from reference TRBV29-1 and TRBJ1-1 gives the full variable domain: SAVISQKPSRDICQRGTSLTIQCQVDSQVTMMFWYRQQPGQSLTLIATANQGSEATYESGFVIDKFPISRPNLTFSTLTVSNMSPEDSSIYLCSVSTEGTEAFFGQGTRLTVV.

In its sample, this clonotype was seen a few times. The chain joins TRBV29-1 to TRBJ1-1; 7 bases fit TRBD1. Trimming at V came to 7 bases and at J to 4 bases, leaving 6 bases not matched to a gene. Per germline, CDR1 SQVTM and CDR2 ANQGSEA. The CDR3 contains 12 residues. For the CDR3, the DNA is TGCAGCGCCAGGGGGTCGGGCACTGAAGCTTTCTTT. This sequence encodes CSARGSGTEAFF.

In DNA, the CDR3 is TGTGCCTGGACATTTGGCGGAGGGGGCGAGAAAGCTTTCTTT. Protein sequence: CAWTFGGGGEKAFF. The chain uses TRBV30 and TRBJ1-1; 7 bases match TRBD1. J lost 9 bases, V lost 4 bases, and 14 bases had no gene match. Germline V lookup: CDR1 GTSNPN, CDR2 SVGIG (reference sequence). The CDR3 is made up of 14 amino acids.

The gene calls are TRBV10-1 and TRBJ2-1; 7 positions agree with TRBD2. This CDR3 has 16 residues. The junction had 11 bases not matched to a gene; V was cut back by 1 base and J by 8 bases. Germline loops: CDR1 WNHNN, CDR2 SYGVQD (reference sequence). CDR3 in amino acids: CASSELLAESGDEQFF. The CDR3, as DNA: TGCGCCAGCAGTGAGTTGCTAGCGGAGTCCGGTGATGAGCAGTTCTTC.

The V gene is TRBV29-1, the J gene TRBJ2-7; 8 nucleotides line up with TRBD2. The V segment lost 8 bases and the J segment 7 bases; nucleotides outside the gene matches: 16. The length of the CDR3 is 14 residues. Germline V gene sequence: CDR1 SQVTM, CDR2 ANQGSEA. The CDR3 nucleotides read TGCAGCCCCCGCCCCGGGACCGCGGGGGGTGAGCAGTACTTC. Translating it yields CSPRPGTAGGEQYF.

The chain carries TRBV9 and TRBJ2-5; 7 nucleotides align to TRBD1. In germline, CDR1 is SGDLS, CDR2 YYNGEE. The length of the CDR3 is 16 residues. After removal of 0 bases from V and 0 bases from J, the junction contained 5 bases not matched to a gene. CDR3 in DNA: TGTGCCAGCAGCGTAGAGGGACAGCTCCACCAAGAGACCCAGTACTTC. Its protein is CASSVEGQLHQETQYF.

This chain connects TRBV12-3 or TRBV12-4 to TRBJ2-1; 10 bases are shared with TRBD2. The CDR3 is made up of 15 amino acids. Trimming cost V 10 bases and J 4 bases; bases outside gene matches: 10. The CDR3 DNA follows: TGTGCCACCCAGCCTAGCGGGAGTAGGTACAATGAGCAGTTCTTC. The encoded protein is CATQPSGSRYNEQFF.

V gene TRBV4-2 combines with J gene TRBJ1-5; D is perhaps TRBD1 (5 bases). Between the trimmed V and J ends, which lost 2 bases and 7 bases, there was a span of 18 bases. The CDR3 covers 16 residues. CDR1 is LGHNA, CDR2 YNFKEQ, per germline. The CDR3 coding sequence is TGTGCCAGCAGCCAAATCTCGGTGGGGGGTGGGCAGCCCCAGCATTTT. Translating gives CASSQISVGGGQPQHF.

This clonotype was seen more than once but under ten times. CDR3 in amino acids: CASSAGQGVPDEQFF. CDR3 nucleotide sequence: TGTGCCAGCAGCGCGGGACAGGGTGTTCCCGATGAGCAGTTCTTC. The J gene is TRBJ2-1, the V gene TRBV7-9; TRBD1 matches 9 bases. Looked up from germline, CDR1 is SEHNR and CDR2 is FQNEAQ (reference sequence). The CDR3 is 15 residues long. J was trimmed by 8 bases and V by 5 bases; bases with no gene match: 10. Full variable domain (rest looked up from reference TRBV7-9 and TRBJ2-1): DTGVSQNPRHKITKRGQNVTFRCDPISEHNRLYWYRQTLGQGPEFLTYFQNEAQLEKSRLLSDRFSAERPKGSFSTLEIQRTEQGDSAMYLCASSAGQGVPDEQFFGPGTRLTVL.

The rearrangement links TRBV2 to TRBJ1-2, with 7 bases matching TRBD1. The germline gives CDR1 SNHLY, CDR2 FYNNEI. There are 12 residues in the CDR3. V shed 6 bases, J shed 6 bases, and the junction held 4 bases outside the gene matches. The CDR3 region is CASRKGADGYTF. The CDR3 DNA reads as TGTGCCAGCAGGAAGGGGGCAGATGGCTACACCTTC.

CDR3 bases: TGTGCCAGCAGCCCCAAGCGGGGAGGTAGCACAGATACGCAGTATTTT. The encoded protein is CASSPKRGGSTDTQYF. The J gene is TRBJ2-3, the V gene TRBV11-2; 7 positions agree with TRBD2. Germline CDR1 is SGHAT and CDR2 is FQNNGV. The ends lost 5 bases at V and 0 bases at J; junction bases unmatched: 8. The CDR3 is made up of 16 amino acids.

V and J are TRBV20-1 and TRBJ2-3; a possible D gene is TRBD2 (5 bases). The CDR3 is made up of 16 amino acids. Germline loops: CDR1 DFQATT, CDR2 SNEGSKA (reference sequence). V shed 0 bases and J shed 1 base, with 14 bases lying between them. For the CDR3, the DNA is TGCAGTGCTAGAGATGCGACTACCTGGGGCACAGATACGCAGTATTTT. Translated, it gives CSARDATTWGTDTQYF.

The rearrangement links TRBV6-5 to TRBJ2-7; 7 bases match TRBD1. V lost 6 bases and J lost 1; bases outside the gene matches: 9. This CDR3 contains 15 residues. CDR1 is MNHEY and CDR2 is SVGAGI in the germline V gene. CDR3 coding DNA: TGTGCCAGCAGCCTCAACCCGGGACAGTCCTACGAGCAGTACTTC. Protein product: CASSLNPGQSYEQYF.

The CDR3 DNA is TGTGCCAGCAGTTACTCGACCTCTAGCGGGAGTCCTCGGTACGAGCAGTACTTC. Its translation is CASSYSTSSGSPRYEQYF. The chain carries TRBV6-2 or TRBV6-3 and TRBJ2-7, with 10 bases lining up with TRBD2. The V segment lost 0 bases and the J segment 4 bases; nucleotides outside the gene matches: 12. The CDR3 contains 18 residues. CDR1 is MNHEY, CDR2 SVGEGT, per germline.

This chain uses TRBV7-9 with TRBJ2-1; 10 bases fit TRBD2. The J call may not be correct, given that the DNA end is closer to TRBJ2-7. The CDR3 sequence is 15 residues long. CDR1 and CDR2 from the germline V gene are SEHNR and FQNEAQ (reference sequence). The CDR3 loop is CASSIRTSGYNEQYF. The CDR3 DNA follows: TGTGCCAGCAGCATTCGGACTAGCGGTTACAATGAGCAGTACTTC.

The CDR3 DNA reads as TGTGCCAGCAGCTTGCGTCTAGCGGGAGTCGGGAGGGAGCTGTTTTTT. As protein: CASSLRLAGVGRELFF. The V gene is TRBV7-2, the J gene TRBJ2-2; TRBD2 aligns across 10 bases. CDR3 length equals 16 residues. V gave up 3 bases and J gave up 9 bases; unmatched junction bases: 10. In germline, CDR1 is SGHTA, CDR2 FQGNSA.

The CDR3 coding sequence is TGTGCCAGCAGTTACCGATGGGCAGGGAGTGTGGGGAGCCAAGAGACCCAGTACTTC. As protein: CASSYRWAGSVGSQETQYF. The chain combines TRBV6-5 with TRBJ2-5; tentatively, D is TRBD1 or TRBD2 (5 bases each). CDR1 MNHEY and CDR2 SVGAGI come from the germline V gene. V was pared by 2 bases and J by 1 base, with 23 bases between. The CDR3 loop spans 19 amino acids.

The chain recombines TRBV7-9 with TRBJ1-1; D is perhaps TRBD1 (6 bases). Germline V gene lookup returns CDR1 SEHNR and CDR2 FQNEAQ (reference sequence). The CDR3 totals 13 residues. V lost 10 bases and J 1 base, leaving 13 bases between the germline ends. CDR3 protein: CAIRRGKNTEAFF. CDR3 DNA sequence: TGTGCCATTCGGAGGGGGAAGAACACTGAAGCTTTCTTT. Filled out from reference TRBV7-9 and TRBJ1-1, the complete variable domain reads DTGVSQNPRHKITKRGQNVTFRCDPISEHNRLYWYRQTLGQGPEFLTYFQNEAQLEKSRLLSDRFSAERPKGSFSTLEIQRTEQGDSAMYLCAIRRGKNTEAFFGQGTRLTVV.

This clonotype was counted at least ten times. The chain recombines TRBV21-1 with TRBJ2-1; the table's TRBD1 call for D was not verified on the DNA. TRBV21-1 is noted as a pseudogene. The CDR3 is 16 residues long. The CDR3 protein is CASSTQRQGVWNEQFF. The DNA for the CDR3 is TGTGCCAGCAGCACCCAACGACAGGGGGTGTGGAATGAGCAGTTCTTC.

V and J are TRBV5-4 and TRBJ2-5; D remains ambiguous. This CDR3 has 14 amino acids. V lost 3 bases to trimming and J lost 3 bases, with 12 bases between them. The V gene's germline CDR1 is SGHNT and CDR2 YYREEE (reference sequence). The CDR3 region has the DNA TGTGCCAGCAGCTACGGACCCACAAAAGAGACCCAGTACTTC. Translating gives CASSYGPTKETQYF.

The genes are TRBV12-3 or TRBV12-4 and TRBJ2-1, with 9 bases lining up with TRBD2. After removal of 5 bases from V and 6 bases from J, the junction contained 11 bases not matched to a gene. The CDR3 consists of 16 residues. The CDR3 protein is CASSPPGLALGNEQFF. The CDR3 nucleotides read TGTGCCAGCAGTCCACCGGGACTAGCTCTTGGCAATGAGCAGTTCTTC.

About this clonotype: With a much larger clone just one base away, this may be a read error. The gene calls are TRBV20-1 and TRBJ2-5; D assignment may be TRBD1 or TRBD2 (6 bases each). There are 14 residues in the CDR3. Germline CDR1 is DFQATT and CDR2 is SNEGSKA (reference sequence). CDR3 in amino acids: CSAMDRGLGETRYF. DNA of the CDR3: TGCAGTGCTATGGATCGGGGGCTCGGGGAGACCCGGTACTTC.

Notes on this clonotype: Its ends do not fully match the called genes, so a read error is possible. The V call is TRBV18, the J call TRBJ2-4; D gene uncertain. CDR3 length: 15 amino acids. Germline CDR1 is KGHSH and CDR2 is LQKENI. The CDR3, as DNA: TGTGCCAGCCCACCAAGGGAACTCCTGGGAAACATTCAGTACTTC. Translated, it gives CASPPRELLGNIQYF.

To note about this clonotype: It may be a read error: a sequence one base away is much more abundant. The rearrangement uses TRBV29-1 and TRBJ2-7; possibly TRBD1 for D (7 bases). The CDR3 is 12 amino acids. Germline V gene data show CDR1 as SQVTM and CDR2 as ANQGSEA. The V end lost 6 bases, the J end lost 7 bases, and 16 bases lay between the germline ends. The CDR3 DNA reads TGCAGCGTGCGGGACAGTCCCCGGGAGCAGTACTTC. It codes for CSVRDSPREQYF.

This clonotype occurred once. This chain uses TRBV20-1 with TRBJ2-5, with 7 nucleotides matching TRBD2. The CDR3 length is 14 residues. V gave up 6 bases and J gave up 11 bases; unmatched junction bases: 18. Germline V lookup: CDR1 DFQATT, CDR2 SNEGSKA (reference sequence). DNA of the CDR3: TGCAGTGCAGAACCGGGGCTAGCGGATTTTGCGCAGTACTTC. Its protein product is CSAEPGLADFAQYF.

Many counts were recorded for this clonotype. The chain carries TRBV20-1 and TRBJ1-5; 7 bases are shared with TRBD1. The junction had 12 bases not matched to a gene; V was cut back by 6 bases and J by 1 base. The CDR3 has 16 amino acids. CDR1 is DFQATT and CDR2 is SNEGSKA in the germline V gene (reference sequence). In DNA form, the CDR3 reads TGCAGTGCCCAACGGAGGGCAGGGGGAAGCAATCAGCCCCAGCATTTT. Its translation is CSAQRRAGGSNQPQHF.

Written as DNA, the CDR3 is TGCAGTGCTAGTGAGAGAGCGGGAGGCAACATTCAGTACTTC. Protein product: CSASERAGGNIQYF. The chain couples TRBV20-1 to TRBJ2-4; 9 nucleotides agree with TRBD2. Trimming cost V 3 bases and J 7 bases; bases outside gene matches: 7. This CDR3 contains 14 residues. Germline loops: CDR1 DFQATT, CDR2 SNEGSKA (reference sequence).